A single sample is the source of the 10 T cell receptor beta chains below, sequenced in a study of blood T cell repertoires in COVID-19. Sequencing used immunoSEQ multiplex PCR; TCRdb keeps in-frame clones, though not all of them. Found here are about 120,000 clones, 90% of them singletons; the top ten hold 4% to 5%. Sequencing used peripheral blood. These receptors all stem from a man between 60 and 70 years old with COVID-19, enrolled during active disease.

This clone showed up just a few times. The chain is built from TRBV4-1 and TRBJ2-7; TRBD1 matches at 7 bases. Germline lookup yields CDR1 MGHRA and CDR2 YSYEKL. V gave up 1 base and J gave up 5 bases; unmatched junction bases: 17. This CDR3 contains 18 residues. CDR3 coding DNA: TGCGCCAGCAGCCAAGTAACGGGACGGGGCCGGGACAGCCACGAGCAGTACTTC. This sequence encodes CASSQVTGRGRDSHEQYF.

The V and J genes are TRBV30 and TRBJ2-3; D might be TRBD2 (6 bases). V dropped 3 bases and J dropped 3 bases, with 16 bases sitting between them. The length of the CDR3 is 15 residues. CDR1 is GTSNPN, CDR2 SVGIG, per germline (reference sequence). The DNA for the CDR3 is TGTGCCTGGAGCCCTCCGGGGGAAGGTACAGATACGCAGTATTTT. Residues: CAWSPPGEGTDTQYF. The full variable domain, completed using reference TRBV30 and TRBJ2-3, is SQTIHQWPATLVQPVGSPLSLECTVEGTSNPNLYWYRQAAGRGLQLLFYSVGIGQISSEVPQNLSASRPQDRQFILSSKKLLLSDSGFYLCAWSPPGEGTDTQYFGPGTRLTVL.

The chain uses TRBV7-9 and TRBJ2-1, with 10 bases identical to TRBD2. Germline V gene sequence: CDR1 SEHNR, CDR2 FQNEAQ (reference sequence). The junction had 9 bases not matched to a gene; V was cut back by 1 base and J by 3 bases. The CDR3 has 18 amino acids. Here the CDR3 reads CASSLVDSGRSSYNEQFF. In nucleotides, the CDR3 is TGTGCCAGCAGCTTAGTTGATAGCGGGAGGAGTAGCTACAATGAGCAGTTCTTC.

This rearrangement joins TRBV5-6 to TRBJ1-1, with TRBD1 identical over 7 bases. J was trimmed by 6 bases and V by 4 bases; bases with no gene match: 6. CDR3 length: 13 residues. CDR1 is SGHDT, CDR2 YYEEEE, per germline. CDR3: CASSRDRVAEAFF. For the CDR3, the DNA is TGTGCCAGCAGCAGAGACAGGGTTGCTGAAGCTTTCTTT.

The V gene is TRBV18, the J gene TRBJ2-7, with D possibly TRBD1 on 6 matching bases. V lost 3 bases and J lost 4, with 19 bases in between. Germline CDR1 and CDR2: KGHSH and LQKENI. The CDR3 consists of 16 residues. Here the CDR3 reads CASSPTDHRANYEQYF. DNA of the CDR3: TGTGCCAGCTCACCTACCGATCACAGGGCCAATTACGAGCAGTACTTC.

This clone appeared a few times. The same CDR3 arises from other DNA sequences in this sample as well. The CDR3 DNA follows: TGTGCCAGCAGTTACCGACAGGGGAACACCGGGGAGCTGTTTTTT. Translated, it gives CASSYRQGNTGELFF. This rearrangement joins TRBV6-5 to TRBJ2-2, with 7 bases aligning to TRBD1. The CDR3 covers 15 residues. The V gene end was trimmed by 2 bases and the J gene end by 1 base; junction bases not matched to a gene: 1. The V gene's germline CDR1 is MNHEY and CDR2 SVGAGI.

In this sample, this clone turned up once. The sample carries other DNA sequences with the same CDR3. The chain has TRBV28 and TRBJ1-5, with TRBD1 as a possible D gene (6 bases). The CDR3 spans 15 residues. Germline V CDR1 and CDR2: MDHEN, SYDVKM. Trimming cost V 2 bases and J 0 bases, with 8 bases left between them. CDR3 in amino acids: CASSLPGDSNQPQHF. CDR3 in DNA: TGTGCCAGCAGTTTACCAGGGGATAGCAATCAGCCCCAGCATTTT.

The V and J genes are TRBV4-2 and TRBJ1-5; D perhaps matches TRBD1 (5 bases). The CDR3 runs to 15 residues. The germline CDR1 and CDR2 sequences are LGHNA and YNFKEQ. Trimming cost V 1 base and J 4 bases, with 11 bases left between them. The CDR3 DNA sequence: TGTGCCAGCAGCCAAGGGGACGGAGGGAATCAGCCCCAGCATTTT. Its protein product is CASSQGDGGNQPQHF.

The chain combines TRBV18 with TRBJ1-1; 7 bases match TRBD1. CDR1 is KGHSH and CDR2 is LQKENI in the germline V gene. The CDR3 covers 16 residues. Trimming cost V 5 bases and J 6 bases; bases outside gene matches: 15. The CDR3 sequence: CASSSGPTGIVAEAFF. The CDR3 nucleotides read TGTGCCAGCTCATCTGGTCCGACAGGGATTGTCGCTGAAGCTTTCTTT.

The chain carries TRBV6-1 and TRBJ2-6, with 9 bases identical to TRBD1. The CDR3 extends over 16 amino acids. The trim removed 4 bases at V and 0 bases at J, leaving 1 base unmatched. Per germline, CDR1 MNHNS and CDR2 SASEGT. The CDR3 spells CASSVTGGSGANVLTF. CDR3 nucleotide sequence: TGTGCCAGCAGTGTGACAGGGGGCTCTGGGGCCAACGTCCTGACTTTC.